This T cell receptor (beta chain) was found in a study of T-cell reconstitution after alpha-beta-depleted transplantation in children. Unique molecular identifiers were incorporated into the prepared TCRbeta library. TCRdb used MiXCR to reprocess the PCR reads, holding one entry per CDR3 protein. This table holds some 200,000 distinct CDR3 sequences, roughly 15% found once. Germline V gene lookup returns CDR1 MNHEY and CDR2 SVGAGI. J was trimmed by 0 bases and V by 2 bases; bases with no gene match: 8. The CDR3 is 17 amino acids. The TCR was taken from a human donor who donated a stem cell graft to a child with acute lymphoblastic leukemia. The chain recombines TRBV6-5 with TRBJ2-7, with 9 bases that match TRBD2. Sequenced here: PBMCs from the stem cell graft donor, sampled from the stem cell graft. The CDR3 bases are TGTGCCAGCAGTTACCCCGCGGGAGGGACGGGCTCCTACGAGCAGTACTTC. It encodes CASSYPAGGTGSYEQYF.